What follows are 22 T cell receptor beta chains derived from one specimen sequenced in a study of naive and memory T cell subsets. These receptors' targets are unknown. Study-level findings and limits: A few larger clonotypes appeared in naive repertoires, especially CD8, possibly memory cells re-expressing CD45RA.

The beta constant-region primer was an equimolar mix of two oligonucleotides covering TRBC1 and TRBC2. Four rounds of PCR amplified the ligated cDNA using nested alpha and beta constant-region primers plus SP2. TCRdb re-called the UMI-ligation and nested PCR reads with MiXCR, one entry per CDR3 protein. Of 95,000 to 110,000 distinct CDR3 sequences in the sample, more than 12% were seen once. Sample: naive CD8+ T cells from blood. The receptors originated from a human donor in good health.

The genes are TRBV20-1 and TRBJ1-1, with TRBD1 identical over 7 bases. Looked up from germline, CDR1 is DFQATT and CDR2 is SNEGSKA (reference sequence). Germline trimming cut 6 bases from V and 3 bases from J; bases unmatched to any gene: 16. The CDR3 consists of 16 residues. The CDR3 protein is CSATGTDSAWDTEAFF. In DNA, the CDR3 is TGCAGTGCCACAGGGACAGATTCGGCCTGGGACACTGAAGCTTTCTTT.

This clonotype has just a few counts. The gene calls are TRBV6-2 or TRBV6-3 and TRBJ1-1; TRBD1 might be the D (5 bases). The CDR3 runs to 14 residues. Trimming removed 5 bases at V and 0 bases at J, with 10 bases between. In germline, CDR1 is MNHEY, CDR2 SVGEGT. In DNA, the CDR3 is TGTGCCAGCAGTCTAACACAGGTGAACACTGAAGCTTTCTTT. Amino acids: CASSLTQVNTEAFF.

The rearrangement joins TRBV12-3 or TRBV12-4 to TRBJ2-1, with D maybe TRBD1 (6 bases). The CDR3 consists of 14 residues. V was shortened by 7 bases and J by 5 bases, with 15 bases between the two germline ends. CDR3 in amino acids: CASTGTFDHNEQFF. The DNA of the CDR3 is TGTGCCAGCACCGGGACATTTGACCACAATGAGCAGTTCTTC.

The gene calls are TRBV6-6 and TRBJ2-5, with 8 bases identical to TRBD1. Germline CDR1 reads MNHNY; CDR2 reads SVGAGI (reference sequence). J gave up 5 bases and V 5 bases, and 7 bases lay outside the gene matches. This CDR3 comprises 14 residues. The CDR3 protein is CASSIGTGWETQYF. CDR3 coding DNA: TGTGCCAGCAGTATCGGGACAGGATGGGAGACCCAGTACTTC.

V gene TRBV12-3 or TRBV12-4 combines with J gene TRBJ2-7; D remains unclear. V lost 5 bases and J 0 bases, leaving 17 bases between the germline ends. The CDR3 has 16 amino acids. The DNA of the CDR3 is TGTGCCAGCAGTCCAATCGACCCACTCAGCTCCTACGAGCAGTACTTC. This translates into CASSPIDPLSSYEQYF.

This sequence joins TRBV12-3 or TRBV12-4 and TRBJ2-1, with D perhaps assigned TRBD1 or TRBD2 (6 bases each). The CDR3 contains 15 residues. Deletions cut 3 bases from V and 7 bases from J, with 16 bases between. CDR3 loop: CASSFSGAPWNEQFF. The DNA of the CDR3 is TGTGCCAGCAGTTTTTCGGGGGCCCCGTGGAATGAGCAGTTCTTC.

This clonotype came up many times. V usage is TRBV3-1 and J usage is TRBJ1-2, with a tentative D call TRBD1 (5 bases). The germline V gene has CDR1 LGHDT and CDR2 YNNKEL (reference sequence). The V end lost 0 bases, the J end lost 5 bases, and 13 bases lay between the germline ends. The length of the CDR3 is 15 residues. The CDR3 DNA reads as TGTGCCAGCAGCCAAGACAGGGACCCAATATATGGCTACACCTTC. It translates to CASSQDRDPIYGYTF.

V gene TRBV11-2 combines with J gene TRBJ1-3; D unresolved. The CDR3 is 16 amino acids. Per the germline V gene, CDR1 is SGHAT and CDR2 is FQNNGV. With 0 bases removed from V and 0 bases from J, the gap between germline ends came to 9 bases. CDR3 residues: CASSLDQVYSGNTIYF. The DNA for the CDR3 is TGTGCCAGCAGCTTAGATCAAGTATACTCTGGAAACACCATATATTTT.

This clonotype was detected many times. The chain is built from TRBV5-1 and TRBJ2-1; D not resolved. CDR1 is SGHRS and CDR2 is YFSETQ in the germline V gene. V gave up 2 bases and J gave up 13 bases, with 10 bases separating them. This CDR3 region has 11 residues. The CDR3 spells CASSFKGQQFF. In DNA, the CDR3 is TGCGCCAGCAGCTTTAAGGGCCAACAGTTCTTC.

This clonotype was counted only a few times. The chain carries TRBV2 and TRBJ2-7; weak D call: TRBD1 (6 bases). V was cut by 10 bases and J by 3 bases, with 16 bases left in between. Germline CDR1 reads SNHLY; CDR2 reads FYNNEI. CDR3 length equals 13 residues. The CDR3 DNA reads as TGTGCCACTACGGACAGCCCCCTCTACGAGCAGTACTTC. Protein product: CATTDSPLYEQYF.

In its sample, this clonotype was seen a few times. This chain connects TRBV13 to TRBJ2-5; D could derive from TRBD1 or TRBD2 (5 bases each). This CDR3 has 15 amino acids. CDR1 and CDR2 (germline): PRHDT, FYEKMQ (reference sequence). V lost 2 bases and J lost 2, with 12 bases in between. The DNA for the CDR3 is TGTGCCAGCAGCTTATACGGCAGGGAGCAAGAGACCCAGTACTTC. It codes for CASSLYGREQETQYF.

This clonotype appeared a few times. The CDR3 DNA reads TGTGCCATCAGTGACGGCGGCTCCTACGAGCAGTACTTC. Translated: CAISDGGSYEQYF. The J gene is TRBJ2-7, the V gene TRBV10-3, with unresolved D. This CDR3 is 13 amino acids long. Germline V lookup: CDR1 ENHRY, CDR2 SYGVKD. The V and J ends lost 3 bases and 0 bases respectively, with 6 bases between them.

A few counts support this clonotype. The gene calls are TRBV20-1 and TRBJ2-1, with TRBD1 as a possible D gene (5 bases). CDR1 is DFQATT and CDR2 is SNEGSKA in the germline V gene (reference sequence). The CDR3 is 14 residues long. The V and J ends lost 0 bases and 10 bases respectively, with 16 bases between them. The CDR3 is CSARDRLSWGEQFF. The CDR3 DNA reads as TGCAGTGCTAGAGATCGGCTCTCTTGGGGCGAGCAGTTCTTC.

V and J are TRBV19 and TRBJ2-1, with 15 bases that match TRBD2. There are 14 residues in the CDR3. Germline CDR1 and CDR2: LNHDA and SQIVND (reference sequence). V lost 7 bases to trimming and J lost 9 bases; unmatched junction nucleotides: 4. The CDR3 spells CASTGLAGGIEQFF. The CDR3 region has the DNA TGTGCCAGTACCGGACTAGCGGGAGGGATTGAGCAGTTCTTC.

J is TRBJ2-3 and V is TRBV4-2; 9 nucleotides agree with TRBD2. CDR1 and CDR2 from the germline V gene are LGHNA and YNFKEQ. Unmatched junction bases numbered 5, after V lost 0 bases and J lost 1 base. The CDR3 runs 17 residues. The CDR3 loop reads CASSQDQAGGGTDTQYF. In DNA, the CDR3 is TGTGCCAGCAGCCAAGATCAGGCGGGAGGGGGCACAGATACGCAGTATTTT.

This clonotype was recorded at least ten times. This chain connects TRBV27 to TRBJ2-3, with D tentatively TRBD2 (6 bases). The CDR3 covers 13 residues. Germline loops: CDR1 MNHEY, CDR2 SMNVEV (reference sequence). Trimming shortened V by 2 bases and J by 6 bases, and 9 bases separated the two germline ends. CDR3 in amino acids: CASSLGGVDTQYF. CDR3 DNA: TGTGCCAGCAGTTTAGGCGGGGTTGATACGCAGTATTTT.

There are many counts of this clonotype. The chain combines TRBV6-5 with TRBJ2-7, with a possible D match to TRBD2 (6 bases). The CDR3 totals 16 residues. Germline lookup yields CDR1 MNHEY and CDR2 SVGAGI. V was pared by 2 bases and J by 2 bases, with 16 bases between. CDR3 DNA sequence: TGTGCCAGCAGTTACGAGGTGCGGGGAGGTCCCTACGAGCAGTACTTC. It encodes CASSYEVRGGPYEQYF.

This clonotype was detected only a few times. The J gene is TRBJ2-7, the V gene TRBV15; 11 nucleotides line up with TRBD2. The CDR3 extends over 19 amino acids. Germline CDR1 reads LNHNV; CDR2 reads YYDKDF (reference sequence). V was clipped by 0 bases and J by 5 bases; unmatched bases: 15. This CDR3 reads CATSREGGNLLAGAHEQYF. For the CDR3, the DNA is TGTGCCACCAGCAGAGAGGGCGGGAACCTACTAGCGGGAGCCCACGAGCAGTACTTC.

The rearrangement uses TRBV6-2 or TRBV6-3 and TRBJ2-1, with 9 bases matching TRBD2. Germline lookup yields CDR1 MNHEY and CDR2 SVGEGT. The CDR3 length is 18 residues. V gave up 1 base and J gave up 1 base; unmatched junction bases: 8. CDR3: CASSYFPASGKSYNEQFF. In DNA form, the CDR3 reads TGTGCCAGCAGTTACTTCCCGGCTAGCGGGAAATCCTACAATGAGCAGTTCTTC.

This clonotype was detected a few times. The CDR3: CASSLFPGGNQPQHF. The CDR3 bases are TGTGCCAGCAGCTTATTTCCAGGAGGCAATCAGCCCCAGCATTTT. The chain joins TRBV7-9 to TRBJ1-5; D is unclear. The CDR3 loop spans 15 amino acids. The germline V gene encodes CDR1 SEHNR and CDR2 FQNEAQ (reference sequence). Trimming stripped 2 bases from V and 2 bases from J, with 10 bases between.

This chain uses TRBV6-2 or TRBV6-3 with TRBJ1-5, with D maybe TRBD1 (5 bases). V lost 5 bases, J lost 4 bases, and 15 bases lay in between. The CDR3 extends over 15 amino acids. Germline CDR1 and CDR2: MNHEY and SVGEGT. The CDR3 here is CASSETDIPNQPQHF. CDR3 nucleotides: TGTGCCAGCAGTGAGACGGACATCCCTAATCAGCCCCAGCATTTT.

The chain employs TRBV14 and TRBJ2-7, with D hard to call. This CDR3 contains 13 residues. The V gene lost 6 bases and the J gene lost 2 bases, with 11 bases spanning the gap. The germline V gene encodes CDR1 SGHDN and CDR2 FVKESK. This chain's CDR3 is CASRETSTYEQYF. The DNA of the CDR3 is TGTGCCAGCAGGGAGACCAGTACCTACGAGCAGTACTTC.